This T cell receptor beta chain was found in a study of tumor-infiltrating lymphocytes in primary liver carcinoma. Study context: Patients included men and women of 30 to 69 years.

Study-wide findings and caveats: The difference in top-250-clone fraction between tumors and blood was significant, favoring tumors (p = 0.039). Tumor-adjacent and tumor-blood pairs shared less of their repertoires than tumor region pairs shared.

This clonotype appeared many times. As yet, its antigen is unknown. Each 20-30 mg portion of unsorted bulk tissue served as the source for co-extraction of RNA and DNA. All tumor specimens exceeded 75% viable tumor cells. The CDR3 runs 15 residues. With V trimmed by 7 bases and J by 5 bases, 13 bases remained unmatched. Germline V gene data show CDR1 as MNHEY and CDR2 as SVGAGI. A constant-region primer primed TCR beta cDNA synthesis from 500 to 550 ng of total RNA. Amplification in three nested multiplex PCR rounds with slightly modified ARM-PCR gave rise to TCR beta libraries. Rounds one and two of PCR, each of roughly 10 cycles, were primed with TRBV1-TRBV30 forward primers and a C-beta reverse primer. TCRdb passed the multiplex PCR reads through MiXCR, listing each CDR3 protein once. The repertoire holds under 110,000 distinct CDR3 sequences, with 65% to 75% as singletons.

The chain employs TRBV6-5 and TRBJ2-7; 8 positions agree with TRBD2. The sample comprised liver tumor tissue from sampling region 2. The subset here: tumor region T2, inferior pole. The TCR originated in a woman aged 60-75 years with primary liver carcinoma and hepatitis B virus infection. CDR3 loop: CASKALQGLVDEQYF. As DNA, the CDR3 is TGTGCCAGCAAAGCCTTACAGGGACTAGTCGACGAGCAGTACTTC.